A single sample is the source of the 8 T cell receptor beta chains below, sequenced in a study of cytomegalovirus exposure and HLA in healthy donors. The primer mix had 60 Vbeta and 13 Jbeta primers. Profiled with immunoSEQ multiplex PCR; TCRdb holds only in-frame clones, not every one. The sample lists some 80,000 clones; 78% were seen once. The sample was PBMCs. The receptors were sampled from a man aged 18-30 years in good health and CMV-seropositive.

A few counts support this clone. V gene TRBV6-6 combines with J gene TRBJ2-7; a weak D match, TRBD1 (5 bases). The germline gives CDR1 MNHNY, CDR2 SVGAGI (reference sequence). CDR3 length: 12 residues. Trimming removed 5 bases at V and 4 bases at J, with 9 bases between. The CDR3 bases are TGTGCCAGCAGTCTCCAGGGTTACGAGCAGTACTTC. This gives the protein CASSLQGYEQYF.

This clone was observed once. This chain links TRBV4-1 with TRBJ2-7, with 10 bases identical to TRBD1. Unmatched junction bases numbered 8, after V lost 4 bases and J lost 2 bases. Germline V lookup: CDR1 MGHRA, CDR2 YSYEKL. The CDR3 has 16 amino acids. The CDR3 region has the DNA TGCGCCAGCAGCCGACTGGACAGGGGGTTTCCCTACGAGCAGTACTTC. Amino acid sequence: CASSRLDRGFPYEQYF.

The chain joins TRBV7-6 to TRBJ1-1; D perhaps matches TRBD1 (6 bases). The CDR3 contains 18 residues. V dropped 0 bases and J dropped 2 bases, with 19 bases sitting between them. Germline CDR1 SGHVS, CDR2 FNYEAQ. The CDR3 loop reads CASSLAGHRVGVNTEAFF. CDR3 sequence (DNA): TGTGCCAGCAGCTTAGCCGGTCACAGGGTAGGTGTTAACACTGAAGCTTTCTTT.

This chain connects TRBV13 to TRBJ2-1; tentatively, D is TRBD2 (6 bases). This CDR3 region has 17 residues. Germline CDR1 is PRHDT and CDR2 is FYEKMQ (reference sequence). The V end lost 5 bases, the J end lost 2 bases, and 19 bases lay between the germline ends. CDR3 bases: TGTGCCAGCAGCCCGCGGGGCTTCCAGGGAGCCTACAATGAGCAGTTCTTC. Encoded protein: CASSPRGFQGAYNEQFF.

The chain joins TRBV6-5 to TRBJ1-5, with 9 bases identical to TRBD1. Per the germline V gene, CDR1 is MNHEY and CDR2 is SVGAGI. The CDR3 is made up of 14 amino acids. The junction had 3 bases not matched to a gene; V was cut back by 2 bases and J by 7 bases. The CDR3 DNA sequence: TGTGCCAGCAGTTACGGGACAGGGAGGCAGCCCCAGCATTTT. The encoded protein is CASSYGTGRQPQHF.

CDR3 residues: CASSSSGTPIQYF. In nucleotides, the CDR3 is TGTGCCAGCAGCTCAAGCGGGACTCCCATTCAGTACTTC. The V gene is TRBV11-2, the J gene TRBJ2-4, with 7 bases matching TRBD2. J was trimmed by 9 bases and V by 4 bases; bases with no gene match: 6. CDR3 length: 13 residues. CDR1 and CDR2 (germline): SGHAT, FQNNGV. Together with reference TRBV11-2 and TRBJ2-4, the CDR3 gives the full variable domain: EAGVAQSPRYKIIEKRQSVAFWCNPISGHATLYWYQQILGQGPKLLIQFQNNGVVDDSQLPKDRFSAERLKGVDSTLKIQPAKLEDSAVYLCASSSSGTPIQYFGAGTRLSVL.

The chain has TRBV2 and TRBJ1-2; 7 positions agree with TRBD1. Germline V gene lookup returns CDR1 SNHLY and CDR2 FYNNEI. This CDR3 has 13 amino acids. The V and J ends lost 4 bases and 7 bases, in that order; junction bases with no gene match: 6. CDR3 residues: CASSGGGAGGYTF. In DNA, the CDR3 is TGTGCCAGCAGTGGAGGGGGCGCGGGTGGCTACACCTTC.

This chain joins TRBV29-1 and TRBJ2-1, with 8 bases that match TRBD2. J was trimmed by 6 bases and V by 5 bases; bases with no gene match: 9. Germline CDR1 is SQVTM and CDR2 is ANQGSEA. CDR3 length equals 14 residues. In nucleotides, the CDR3 is TGCAGCGTTAGGATGCGGCTAGCGGGCAATGAGCAGTTCTTC. Its protein is CSVRMRLAGNEQFF.